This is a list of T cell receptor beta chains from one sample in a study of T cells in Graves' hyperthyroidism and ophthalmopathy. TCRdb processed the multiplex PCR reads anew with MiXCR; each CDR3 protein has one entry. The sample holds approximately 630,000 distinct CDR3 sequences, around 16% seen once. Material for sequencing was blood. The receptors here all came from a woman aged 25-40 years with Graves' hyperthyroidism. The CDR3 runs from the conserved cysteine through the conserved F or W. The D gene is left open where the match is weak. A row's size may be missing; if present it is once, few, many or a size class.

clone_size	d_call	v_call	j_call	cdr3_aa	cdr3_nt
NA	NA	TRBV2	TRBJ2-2	CASMEGGDTGELFF	TGTGCCAGCATGGAGGGCGGAGATACCGGGGAGCTGTTTTTT
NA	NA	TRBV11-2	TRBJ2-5	CASSTLDSYQETQYF	TGTGCCAGCAGCACACTGGACAGTTACCAAGAGACCCAGTACTTC
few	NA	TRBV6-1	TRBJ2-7	CASSEGSGLSSYEQYF	TGTGCCAGCAGTGAAGGCTCAGGGCTAAGCTCCTACGAGCAGTACTTC
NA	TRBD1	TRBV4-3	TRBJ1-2	CASSQARTGNYGYTF	TGCGCCAGCAGCCAAGCAAGGACAGGCAACTATGGCTACACCTTC
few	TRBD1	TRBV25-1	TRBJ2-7	CASTRQGYEQYF	TGTGCCAGCACCCGACAGGGCTACGAGCAGTACTTC
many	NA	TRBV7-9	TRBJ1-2	CASSLTRSGYTF	TGTGCCAGCAGCTTAACCCGCTCCGGCTACACCTTC
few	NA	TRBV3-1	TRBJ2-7	CASSRQDFSYEQYF	TGTGCCAGCAGCCGACAGGACTTCTCCTACGAGCAGTACTTC
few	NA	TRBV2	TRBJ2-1	CASSVSQGSYNEQFF	TGTGCCAGCAGTGTTAGTCAGGGGTCCTACAATGAGCAGTTCTTC
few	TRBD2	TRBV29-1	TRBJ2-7	CSVSGGGSSYEQYF	TGCAGCGTTAGCGGGGGGGGGAGCTCCTACGAGCAGTACTTC
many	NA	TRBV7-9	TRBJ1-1	CASSSAAGTGAFF	TGTGCCAGCAGCTCCGCGGCCGGGACGGGGGCTTTCTTT
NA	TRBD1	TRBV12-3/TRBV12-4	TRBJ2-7	CASSPSDDRGREQYF	TGTGCCAGCAGTCCATCCGACGACAGGGGAAGGGAGCAGTACTTC
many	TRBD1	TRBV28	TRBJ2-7	CASSLTGVMRYF	TGTGCCAGCAGTCTCACAGGGGTTATGCGGTACTTC
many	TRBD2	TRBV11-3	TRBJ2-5	CASSLGGGTQETQYF	TGTGCCAGCAGCTTAGGCGGGGGGACTCAAGAGACCCAGTACTTC
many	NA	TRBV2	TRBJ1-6	CASSGVNSPLHF	TGTGCCAGCAGTGGAGTTAATTCACCCCTCCACTTT
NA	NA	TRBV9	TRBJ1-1	CASSVAGTGLGAFF	TGTGCCAGCAGCGTAGCCGGAACAGGCCTGGGGGCTTTCTTT
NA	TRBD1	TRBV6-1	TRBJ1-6	CASSDIRTGTNSPLHF	TGTGCCAGCAGTGATATCCGGACAGGGACCAATTCACCCCTCCACTTT
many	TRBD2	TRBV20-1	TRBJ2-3	CSASGRGTDTQYF	TGCAGTGCTAGCGGGAGGGGCACAGATACGCAGTATTTT
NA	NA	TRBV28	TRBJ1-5	CASSFPNSNQPQHF	TGTGCCAGCAGTTTCCCAAATAGCAATCAGCCCCAGCATTTT
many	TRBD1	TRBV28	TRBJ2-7	CASSLSDRLYEQYF	TGTGCCAGCAGTTTATCGGACAGGCTCTACGAGCAGTACTTC
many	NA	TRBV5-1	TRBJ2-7	CASYEDSYEQYF	TGCGCCAGCTACGAGGACAGCTACGAGCAGTACTTC
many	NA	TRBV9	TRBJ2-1	CASSAQGRLQFF	TGTGCCAGCAGCGCCCAAGGAAGATTGCAGTTCTTC
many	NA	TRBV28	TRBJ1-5	CASRLPLSDNQPQHF	TGTGCCAGCAGACTACCCCTGTCCGACAATCAGCCCCAGCATTTT
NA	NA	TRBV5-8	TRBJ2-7	CASSLLGHILREQYF	TGTGCCAGCAGCTTACTGGGACATATCCTACGCGAGCAGTACTTC
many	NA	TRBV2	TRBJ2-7	CASNLEAQVGDEQYF	TGTGCCAGCAACCTGGAAGCCCAGGTTGGGGACGAGCAGTACTTC
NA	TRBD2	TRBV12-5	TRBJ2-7	CASYRDGGGEQYF	TGTGCTAGTTATCGGGACGGCGGGGGCGAGCAGTACTTC
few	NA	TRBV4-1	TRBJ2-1	CASSQAGVGRFF	TGCGCCAGCAGCCAAGCGGGAGTAGGACGGTTCTTC
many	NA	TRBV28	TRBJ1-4	CASSLGGDEKLFF	TGTGCCAGCAGTCTCGGGGGGGACGAAAAACTGTTTTTT
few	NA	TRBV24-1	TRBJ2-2	CATGSPDTGELFF	TGTGCCACCGGTTCCCCCGACACCGGGGAGCTGTTTTTT
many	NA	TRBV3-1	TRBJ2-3	CASSQDLGQGTDTQYF	TGTGCCAGCAGCCAAGATCTGGGGCAGGGAACAGATACGCAGTATTTT
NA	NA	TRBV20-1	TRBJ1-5	CSARRTARGNQPQHF	TGCAGTGCAAGACGGACAGCGAGGGGCAATCAGCCCCAGCATTTT
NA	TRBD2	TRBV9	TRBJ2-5	CASSLLAGIQETQYF	TGTGCCAGCAGCTTGTTAGCGGGAATACAAGAGACCCAGTACTTC
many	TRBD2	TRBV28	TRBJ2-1	CASSLAGTGGNEQFF	TGTGCCAGCAGTCTAGCGGGAACTGGGGGTAATGAGCAGTTCTTC
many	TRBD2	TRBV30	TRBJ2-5	CAWTLAGVKETQYF	TGTGCCTGGACACTAGCGGGAGTTAAAGAGACCCAGTACTTC
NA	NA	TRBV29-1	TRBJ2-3	CSVEGTYTDTQYF	TGCAGCGTTGAAGGGACATATACAGATACGCAGTATTTT
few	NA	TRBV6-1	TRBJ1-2	CASSEIYRPTYGYTF	TGTGCCAGCAGTGAAATCTACAGGCCTACCTATGGCTACACCTTC
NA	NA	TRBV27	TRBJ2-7	CASSLSRLGSYEQYF	TGTGCCAGCAGTTTGAGCCGGCTCGGTTCCTACGAGCAGTACTTC
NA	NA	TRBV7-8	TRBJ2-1	CASSFLRAEPYNEQFF	TGTGCCAGCAGCTTCCTCAGGGCAGAACCCTACAATGAGCAGTTCTTC
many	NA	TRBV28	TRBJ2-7	CASSSRGSIHEQYF	TGTGCCAGCAGTTCAAGGGGTTCGATCCACGAGCAGTACTTC
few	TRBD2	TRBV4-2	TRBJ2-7	CASSQDGLAGVYEQYF	TGTGCCAGCAGCCAAGATGGGCTAGCGGGAGTCTACGAGCAGTACTTC
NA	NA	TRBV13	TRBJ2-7	CASSLGGIHEQYF	TGTGCCAGCAGCTTAGGGGGGATACACGAGCAGTACTTC
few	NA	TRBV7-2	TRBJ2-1	CASSPLGLVYEQFF	TGTGCCAGCAGCCCTTTAGGCCTGGTCTATGAGCAGTTCTTC
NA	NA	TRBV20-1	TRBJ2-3	CSARSAGPDTQYF	TGCAGTGCCAGGTCTGCGGGACCAGATACGCAGTATTTT
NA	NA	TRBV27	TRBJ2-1	CASSSDQIAYNEQFF	TGTGCCAGCAGTTCCGACCAAATCGCCTACAATGAGCAGTTCTTC
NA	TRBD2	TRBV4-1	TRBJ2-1	CASSQDYGREYNEQFF	TGCGCCAGCAGCCAAGATTACGGGAGGGAGTACAATGAGCAGTTCTTC
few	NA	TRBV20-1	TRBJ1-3	CSAKRGNTIYF	TGCAGTGCAAAACGAGGAAACACCATATATTTT
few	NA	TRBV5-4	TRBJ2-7	CASSLETAYEQYF	TGTGCCAGCAGCTTGGAAACCGCCTACGAGCAGTACTTC